The sample holds many counts of the clone carrying this T cell receptor beta chain. Antigen specificity is unknown. The germline CDR1 and CDR2 sequences are SGHVS and FQNEAQ. Trimming at V came to 3 bases and at J to 5 bases, leaving 6 bases not matched to a gene. The CDR3 has 14 amino acids. Via MiXCR, TCRdb re-called the reads, giving one row per CDR3 protein. This table holds roughly 860,000 distinct CDR3 sequences, over 25% found once. This sample was taken from a study of T cell repertoires in cytomegalovirus infection. About the research overall: Alongside well-studied HLA-B-restricted CMV epitopes, recently identified HLA-C-restricted CMV epitopes were also used. General study points: Of the TCR beta families, the public ones yielded a cumulative frequency that identified carriers of CMV plus the relevant HLA. Ex vivo, HLA-C-restricted CMV-specific TCR beta clonotypes prevailed over the rest of the response.

The sequencing used cultured CD8+ T cells from PBMCs, collected from culture after CMV antigen stimulation. The genes are TRBV7-8 and TRBJ1-1, with 7 nucleotides matching TRBD1. The TCR was taken from a human donor in good health (CMV status not recorded). Some clones in this sample may be carry-over from other donors' samples. CDR3 DNA: TGTGCCAGCAGCTTGCAGGGGGTAGGGACTGAAGCTTTCTTT. Amino acid sequence: CASSLQGVGTEAFF.